This T cell receptor beta chain was observed in a study of lung T cells in sarcoidosis with Löfgren's syndrome. As for this clonotype: A read error may account for a junction end that differs from germline.

TCRdb re-called the reads with MiXCR, one entry per CDR3 protein. The sample comprises 15,000 to 20,000 distinct CDR3 sequences, about a fifth of which are singletons, and less than 5% rests with the top ten. Sequenced input: CD4+ T cells from PBMCs. This clonotype was obtained from a human donor with sarcoidosis (Löfgren's syndrome or another form), or a control subject (not recorded which).

The CDR3 loop reads CASSPTPDTGVKALF. CDR3 nucleotide sequence: TGTGCCAGCAGTCCAACCCCCGACACAGGGGTAAAAGCTCTCTTT. This chain connects TRBV27 to TRBJ1-1; 7 bases are shared with TRBD1. There are 15 residues in the CDR3. CDR1 and CDR2 (germline): MNHEY, SMNVEV (reference sequence).